Listed below are T cell receptor beta chains from one sample, sequenced in a study of OX40 agonist ivuxolimab in advanced cancers. The data were produced by immunoSEQ multiplex PCR, yet TCRdb's version contains in-frame clones alone and is incomplete. The sample holds about 15,000 clones, around three quarters seen once. The sample in question was CD4+ or CD8+ T cells sorted from blood, obtained in a trial of the OX40 agonist ivuxolimab. The source is an adult with an advanced solid tumor such as melanoma, head and neck, liver or kidney cancer. Both conserved end residues are part of each CDR3. A D gene is named only where the DNA matches it firmly. Expanded clones are given a class, and other clones once, few, many or no size at all.

d_call: TRBD1
clone_size: -
j_call: TRBJ1-5
v_call: TRBV27
cdr3_aa: CASSSRQGGSNQPQHF
cdr3_nt: TGTGCCAGCAGTTCCAGACAGGGTGGGAGCAATCAGCCCCAGCATTTT

d_call: -
clone_size: -
j_call: TRBJ2-1
v_call: TRBV7-9
cdr3_aa: CASSPKGGAPYNEQFF
cdr3_nt: TGTGCCAGCAGCCCCAAGGGGGGGGCCCCCTACAATGAGCAGTTCTTC

d_call: TRBD2
clone_size: -
j_call: TRBJ2-1
v_call: TRBV4-1
cdr3_aa: CASSQLAGASSYNEQFF
cdr3_nt: TGCGCCAGCAGCCAACTAGCGGGAGCAAGCTCCTACAATGAGCAGTTCTTC

d_call: TRBD1
clone_size: once
j_call: TRBJ2-5
v_call: TRBV27
cdr3_aa: CASSNYRGWTQYF
cdr3_nt: TGTGCCAGCAGTAACTACAGGGGTTGGACCCAGTACTTC

d_call: -
clone_size: -
j_call: TRBJ1-2
v_call: TRBV7-8
cdr3_aa: CASSLEASGVYYGYTF
cdr3_nt: TGTGCCAGCAGCTTAGAGGCGTCAGGGGTCTACTATGGCTACACCTTC

d_call: -
clone_size: medium-sized
j_call: TRBJ1-5
v_call: TRBV6-5
cdr3_aa: CASSSFGEQPQHF
cdr3_nt: TGTGCCAGCAGTTCGTTCGGAGAACAGCCCCAGCATTTT

d_call: -
clone_size: -
j_call: TRBJ1-4
v_call: TRBV7-9
cdr3_aa: CASSLVGAGKLFF
cdr3_nt: TGTGCCAGCAGCTTAGTTGGAGCGGGAAAACTGTTTTTT

d_call: -
clone_size: few
j_call: TRBJ1-2
v_call: TRBV29-1
cdr3_aa: CSVEALDHYGYTF
cdr3_nt: TGCAGCGTTGAAGCCCTGGACCACTATGGCTACACCTTC

d_call: TRBD2
clone_size: -
j_call: TRBJ2-7
v_call: TRBV4-1
cdr3_aa: CASSQPGLAAYEQYF
cdr3_nt: TGCGCCAGCAGCCAACCGGGACTAGCGGCCTACGAGCAGTACTTC

d_call: TRBD1
clone_size: -
j_call: TRBJ2-3
v_call: TRBV6-1
cdr3_aa: CASRTGQSTDTQYF
cdr3_nt: TGTGCCAGCAGGACAGGGCAAAGCACAGATACGCAGTATTTT

d_call: -
clone_size: -
j_call: TRBJ2-5
v_call: TRBV5-6
cdr3_aa: CASSRAGAGQETQYF
cdr3_nt: TGTGCCAGCAGTCGCGCCGGGGCGGGTCAAGAGACCCAGTACTTC

d_call: TRBD2
clone_size: -
j_call: TRBJ2-3
v_call: TRBV11-2
cdr3_aa: CASSRGLAGYSTDTQYF
cdr3_nt: TGTGCCAGCAGCAGGGGACTAGCGGGGTATAGCACAGATACGCAGTATTTT

d_call: -
clone_size: medium-sized
j_call: TRBJ1-1
v_call: TRBV4-2
cdr3_aa: CASSQDSGEAFF
cdr3_nt: TGTGCCAGCAGCCAAGATTCGGGGGAAGCTTTCTTT

d_call: -
clone_size: -
j_call: TRBJ2-7
v_call: TRBV19
cdr3_aa: CASSIGQSYEQYF
cdr3_nt: TGTGCCAGTAGTATAGGACAGTCCTACGAGCAGTACTTC

d_call: TRBD1
clone_size: -
j_call: TRBJ1-1
v_call: TRBV19
cdr3_aa: CASTTGVLNTEAFF
cdr3_nt: TGTGCCAGTACGACAGGGGTCTTGAACACTGAAGCTTTCTTT

d_call: TRBD2
clone_size: few
j_call: TRBJ2-3
v_call: TRBV9
cdr3_aa: CASSRLAGDWTDTQYF
cdr3_nt: TGTGCCAGTTCCAGACTAGCGGGAGATTGGACAGATACGCAGTATTTT

d_call: -
clone_size: few
j_call: TRBJ1-2
v_call: TRBV15
cdr3_aa: CATSSEGGRGYGYTF
cdr3_nt: TGTGCCACCAGCAGCGAGGGGGGTCGTGGCTATGGCTACACCTTC

d_call: -
clone_size: -
j_call: TRBJ2-7
v_call: TRBV19
cdr3_aa: CASSIDPPWGPKEQYF
cdr3_nt: TGTGCCAGTAGTATAGATCCCCCCTGGGGGCCTAAGGAGCAGTACTTC

d_call: -
clone_size: -
j_call: TRBJ1-4
v_call: TRBV7-6
cdr3_aa: CASSLTMEDGEKLFF
cdr3_nt: TGTGCCAGCAGCCTCACTATGGAAGACGGTGAAAAACTGTTTTTT

d_call: -
clone_size: -
j_call: TRBJ2-1
v_call: TRBV13
cdr3_aa: CASSLTRVGNEQFF
cdr3_nt: TGTGCCAGCAGCTTAACGCGGGTTGGAAATGAGCAGTTCTTC

d_call: TRBD1
clone_size: -
j_call: TRBJ2-7
v_call: TRBV7-9
cdr3_aa: CASSLEGGPYEQYF
cdr3_nt: TGTGCCAGCAGCTTAGAAGGGGGCCCCTACGAGCAGTACTTC

d_call: -
clone_size: -
j_call: TRBJ2-5
v_call: TRBV11-2
cdr3_aa: CASSALSDHRETQYF
cdr3_nt: TGTGCCAGCAGCGCCCTCTCGGACCATAGGGAGACCCAGTACTTC

d_call: -
clone_size: once
j_call: TRBJ2-3
v_call: TRBV6-5
cdr3_aa: CASSHGGTDTQYF
cdr3_nt: TGTGCCAGCAGTCACGGCGGCACAGATACGCAGTATTTT

d_call: TRBD1
clone_size: -
j_call: TRBJ1-3
v_call: TRBV11-2
cdr3_aa: CASSPRTGLYENTIYF
cdr3_nt: TGTGCCAGCAGCCCTCGGACAGGCCTTTATGAAAACACCATATATTTT

d_call: -
clone_size: -
j_call: TRBJ1-1
v_call: TRBV27
cdr3_aa: CASSLVGGTEAFF
cdr3_nt: TGTGCCAGCAGCTTGGTAGGTGGCACTGAAGCTTTCTTT

d_call: -
clone_size: once
j_call: TRBJ1-5
v_call: TRBV30
cdr3_aa: CAWSGRGVSPQHF
cdr3_nt: TGTGCCTGGAGCGGGAGGGGAGTAAGCCCCCAGCATTTT

d_call: -
clone_size: -
j_call: TRBJ2-7
v_call: TRBV6-5
cdr3_aa: CASSYGRGMYYEQYF
cdr3_nt: TGTGCCAGCAGTTACGGCAGGGGAATGTACTACGAGCAGTACTTC

d_call: -
clone_size: -
j_call: TRBJ1-2
v_call: TRBV2
cdr3_aa: CASEGVYGYTF
cdr3_nt: TGTGCCAGCGAGGGGGTCTATGGCTACACCTTC

d_call: -
clone_size: -
j_call: TRBJ2-1
v_call: TRBV27
cdr3_aa: CASSLSPSGGVYNEQFF
cdr3_nt: TGTGCCAGCAGTTTATCCCCCTCTGGCGGAGTTTACAATGAGCAGTTCTTC

d_call: -
clone_size: -
j_call: TRBJ1-4
v_call: TRBV7-8
cdr3_aa: CASSLQTGSEKLFF
cdr3_nt: TGTGCCAGCAGCTTACAGACGGGCTCGGAAAAACTGTTTTTT

d_call: TRBD2
clone_size: -
j_call: TRBJ2-7
v_call: TRBV2
cdr3_aa: CASSDLAGGTYEQYF
cdr3_nt: TGTGCCAGCAGTGATCTAGCGGGGGGTACCTACGAGCAGTACTTC

d_call: -
clone_size: -
j_call: TRBJ2-7
v_call: TRBV11-2
cdr3_aa: CASSSIYEQYF
cdr3_nt: TGTGCCAGCAGCTCCATATACGAGCAGTACTTC

d_call: -
clone_size: -
j_call: TRBJ2-3
v_call: TRBV15
cdr3_aa: CATSRDPRYHTDTQYF
cdr3_nt: TGTGCCACCAGCAGAGACCCTCGTTACCACACAGATACGCAGTATTTT

d_call: TRBD1
clone_size: -
j_call: TRBJ2-1
v_call: TRBV27
cdr3_aa: CASSPGQPLNEQFF
cdr3_nt: TGTGCCAGCAGCCCGGGACAGCCCCTCAATGAGCAGTTCTTC

d_call: -
clone_size: -
j_call: TRBJ2-3
v_call: TRBV30
cdr3_aa: CAWIPPGDTDTQYF
cdr3_nt: TGTGCCTGGATCCCCCCAGGGGACACAGATACGCAGTATTTT

d_call: -
clone_size: -
j_call: TRBJ2-2
v_call: TRBV6-5
cdr3_aa: CASSYTASANTGELFF
cdr3_nt: TGTGCCAGCAGTTACACGGCAAGCGCGAACACCGGGGAGCTGTTTTTT

d_call: -
clone_size: -
j_call: TRBJ2-7
v_call: TRBV5-1
cdr3_aa: CASSLGGMNSEQYF
cdr3_nt: TGCGCCAGCAGCTTGGGGGGGATGAATAGCGAGCAGTACTTC